This note documents a single TCR beta chain sequence. Trimming removed 7 bases at V and 10 bases at J, with 22 bases between. Germline V CDR1 and CDR2: LGHNT, FRNRAP. This CDR3 contains 14 residues. This sample stems from a study of T cell changes during pregnancy in multiple sclerosis. Produced via immunoSEQ multiplex PCR; TCRdb's table is partial and in-frame only. The repertoire holds roughly 40,000 clones, 92% seen once, with 10% to 15% in the top ten. The receptor was derived from a female donor with multiple sclerosis, enrolled in a pregnancy study. This sequence joins TRBV12-5 and TRBJ1-1; no firm D call. Here the sequenced sample was CD8+ T cells from peripheral blood mononuclear cells, taken in the first trimester of pregnancy. The CDR3 reads CASAPPGIFPVAFF. CDR3 coding DNA: TGTGCTAGTGCCCCTCCGGGAATCTTCCCTGTAGCTTTCTTT.